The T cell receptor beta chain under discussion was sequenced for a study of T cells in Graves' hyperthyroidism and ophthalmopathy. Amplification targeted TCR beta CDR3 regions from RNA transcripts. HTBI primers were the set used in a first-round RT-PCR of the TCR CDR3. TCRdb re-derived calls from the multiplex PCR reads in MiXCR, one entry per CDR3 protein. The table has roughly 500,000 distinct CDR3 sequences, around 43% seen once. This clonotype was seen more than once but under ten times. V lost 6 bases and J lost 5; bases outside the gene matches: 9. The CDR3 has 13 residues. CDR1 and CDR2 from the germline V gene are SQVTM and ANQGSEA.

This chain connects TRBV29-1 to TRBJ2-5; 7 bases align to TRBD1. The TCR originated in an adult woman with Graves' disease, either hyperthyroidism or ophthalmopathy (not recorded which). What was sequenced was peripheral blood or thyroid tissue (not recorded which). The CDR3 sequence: CSVVGQRYETQYF. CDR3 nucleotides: TGCAGCGTCGTGGGACAGCGGTATGAGACCCAGTACTTC.